The 10 T cell receptor beta chains reported below all come from one sample, sequenced in a study of cytomegalovirus exposure and HLA in healthy donors (dated by TCRdb to the late 2010s). Library preparation used the immunoSEQ multiplex PCR assay. A mixture of 60 forward primers for TCR Vbeta segments and 13 reverse primers for TCR Jbeta segments was used in the multiplex PCR. Drawn from immuneACCESS, this table holds only the in-frame rearrangements with V and J called that TCRdb kept. Clones are partly lost; checked studies trace under half to an unresolved V gene and leave the rest unexplained. The sample contains some 120,000 clones, approximately 80% of them found a single time. The ten largest clonotypes hold approximately 3.8% of the sample. Sequencing used PBMCs. The receptors come from a man aged 40-50 years in good health and CMV-seronegative.

V usage is TRBV19 and J usage is TRBJ1-5; no clear D gene. Germline loops: CDR1 LNHDA, CDR2 SQIVND (reference sequence). V was clipped by 4 bases and J by 7 bases, with 8 bases between them. The CDR3 is made up of 12 amino acids. The CDR3 DNA follows: TGTGCCAGTAGTAGTGCGAGGCAGCCCCAGCATTTT. As protein: CASSSARQPQHF.

The gene calls are TRBV11-1 and TRBJ2-1; D perhaps matches TRBD2 (6 bases). This CDR3 has 14 residues. Trimming cost V 5 bases and J 6 bases, with 14 bases left between them. Germline CDR1 SGHAT, CDR2 FQDESV (reference sequence). This CDR3 is CASSLMGGLNEQFF. DNA of the CDR3: TGTGCCAGCAGCCTCATGGGGGGACTCAATGAGCAGTTCTTC.

The CDR3 region is CASSRADRGPYEQYF. In DNA form, the CDR3 reads TGCGCCAGCAGCCGGGCGGACAGGGGCCCCTACGAGCAGTACTTC. V usage is TRBV4-3 and J usage is TRBJ2-5; 9 nucleotides align to TRBD1. The J call is in doubt because the DNA end fits TRBJ2-7 better. The germline gives CDR1 LGHNA, CDR2 YSLEER. The CDR3 is 15 residues long.

This clone qualifies as medium-sized (0.01 to 0.1%). The chain has TRBV6-6 and TRBJ2-7, with D tentatively TRBD2 (5 bases). Germline V gene sequence: CDR1 MNHNY, CDR2 SVGAGI (reference sequence). V was pared by 3 bases and J by 2 bases, with 14 bases between. The CDR3 has 15 residues. The CDR3 coding sequence is TGTGCCAGCAGTTATGTGGAGGACGGGGCCTACGAGCAGTACTTC. Translated: CASSYVEDGAYEQYF.

The V and J genes are TRBV29-1 and TRBJ1-1; D is uncertain. Trimming removed 4 bases at V and 0 bases at J, with 9 bases between. Germline loops: CDR1 SQVTM, CDR2 ANQGSEA. The CDR3 is 13 residues long. The CDR3 is CSVGEGLNTEAFF. CDR3 coding DNA: TGCAGCGTTGGCGAGGGTTTGAACACTGAAGCTTTCTTT.

This clone showed up just a few times. The chain is built from TRBV11-2 and TRBJ2-2; D perhaps matches TRBD1 (5 bases). The length of the CDR3 is 16 residues. Germline-derived CDR1 and CDR2 are SGHAT and FQNNGV. Trimming stripped 1 base from V and 1 base from J, with 10 bases between. The DNA for the CDR3 is TGTGCCAGCAGCTTAGGGGGCAGGGTGAACACCGGGGAGCTGTTTTTT. It translates to CASSLGGRVNTGELFF.

The V call is TRBV27, the J call TRBJ1-2; D call uncertain. Germline CDR1 and CDR2: MNHEY and SMNVEV (reference sequence). The V end was cut by 5 bases, the J end by 1 base, with 17 bases between. CDR3 size: 16 residues. The CDR3 region has the DNA TGTGCCAGCAGTCCGAAACAGACACATCGTAACTATGGCTACACCTTC. Its protein product is CASSPKQTHRNYGYTF.

The CDR3 nucleotides read TGTGCCAGCAGCGTAGACCCAGGGGCCAACACTGAAGCTTTCTTT. Its translation is CASSVDPGANTEAFF. The V gene is TRBV9, the J gene TRBJ1-1, with D perhaps matching TRBD1 (6 bases). Trimming pared 0 bases from V and 2 bases from J, leaving 11 bases between. This CDR3 region has 15 residues. Germline V gives CDR1 SGDLS, CDR2 YYNGEE.

The chain links TRBV6-5 to TRBJ2-3, with D perhaps matching TRBD2 (6 bases). V lost 5 bases, J lost 4 bases, and 7 bases lay in between. Germline-derived CDR1 and CDR2 are MNHEY and SVGAGI. The CDR3 consists of 12 residues. Here the CDR3 reads CASSTGADTQYF. The DNA for the CDR3 is TGTGCCAGCAGTACGGGGGCAGATACGCAGTATTTT.

This clone has only a few counts. The chain joins TRBV7-9 to TRBJ1-6; 7 bases match TRBD1. Germline lookup yields CDR1 SEHNR and CDR2 FQNEAQ (reference sequence). CDR3 size: 15 residues. V dropped 1 base and J dropped 9; count of bases not matched to a gene: 6. The CDR3 here is CASSLDSDRFSPLHF. The CDR3, as DNA: TGTGCCAGCAGCTTAGATTCGGACAGGTTTTCACCCCTCCACTTT.